This T cell receptor beta chain was recovered during a study of T-cell memory formation after mild COVID-19. The overall study: In these data, TCR clusters were largely donor specific. Study-wide results and limits: CD4/CD8 balance held among clones contracting day 15 to 85, and later expanders leaned CD4+.

Each CDR3 protein gets one entry after TCRdb re-called the 5' RACE reads with MiXCR. The sample contains approximately 300,000 distinct CDR3 sequences, around a sixth of which appear only once. Trimming removed 4 bases from V and 10 bases from J; junction bases left unmatched: 5. Germline V CDR1 and CDR2: SGDLS, YYNGEE. The CDR3 consists of 12 residues. Only a few counts were recorded for this clonotype. The antigen remains unidentified. Sequenced material: PBMCs or a T cell subset sorted from them (not recorded which). The sequence was collected from a man between 18 and 29 years old who had mild COVID-19 (a few samples of this study predate the infection). Cell type and time point are not known. The chain is built from TRBV9 and TRBJ2-1; 7 bases line up with TRBD1. CDR3 in amino acids: CASSRQGGEQFF. In nucleotides, the CDR3 is TGTGCCAGCAGCCGACAGGGCGGGGAGCAGTTCTTC.